These 16 T cell receptor beta chains came from one sample sequenced in a study of T cell responses to AZD1222 COVID-19 vaccine. Generated by immunoSEQ multiplex PCR, the TCRdb table keeps only in-frame clones and is missing some. Among about 150,000 clones listed, 90% were seen once. This sample comprised peripheral blood, obtained on day 0 of AZD1222 vaccination. The receptors come from an adult in good health.

The V and J genes are TRBV5-1 and TRBJ2-5, with TRBD2 as a possible D gene (5 bases). Trimming stripped 0 bases from V and 0 bases from J, with 12 bases between. CDR3 length: 16 amino acids. From germline, CDR1 is SGHRS and CDR2 YFSETQ. The CDR3, as DNA: TGCGCCAGCAGCTTGGCTGGACTGGGCGACCAAGAGACCCAGTACTTC. It is translated as CASSLAGLGDQETQYF.

The chain links TRBV7-2 to TRBJ2-4, with a possible D match to TRBD2 (5 bases). V lost 6 bases and J 2 bases, leaving 8 bases between the germline ends. Germline V gene data show CDR1 as SGHTA and CDR2 as FQGNSA. This CDR3 comprises 13 residues. The CDR3 DNA reads TGTGCCAGCAGAGAGGGAACCAAAAACATTCAGTACTTC. Translating it yields CASREGTKNIQYF.

This chain joins TRBV13 and TRBJ2-3; no definite D call. CDR1 is PRHDT and CDR2 is FYEKMQ in the germline V gene (reference sequence). The ends were cut back, 5 bases at V and 4 bases at J, with 19 bases in the middle. CDR3 size: 16 residues. The CDR3 nucleotides read TGTGCCAGCAGCGACTTGTCGGGCTGGGTGTCAGATACGCAGTATTTT. Translation gives CASSDLSGWVSDTQYF.

The rearrangement uses TRBV18 and TRBJ2-1, with TRBD1 matching 10 bases. V lost 4 bases to trimming and J lost 9 bases; unmatched junction nucleotides: 6. This CDR3 has 14 amino acids. The germline V gene has CDR1 KGHSH and CDR2 LQKENI. The CDR3 region is CASSRGTGEGEQFF. The CDR3 nucleotides read TGTGCCAGCTCACGGGGGACAGGGGAGGGTGAGCAGTTCTTC.

The chain uses TRBV2 and TRBJ2-3; D is perhaps TRBD1 or TRBD2 (5 bases each). There are 15 residues in the CDR3. Germline V gene lookup returns CDR1 SNHLY and CDR2 FYNNEI. The V and J ends lost 3 bases and 4 bases respectively, with 14 bases between them. The CDR3: CASSERGGWADTQYF. The CDR3 coding sequence is TGTGCCAGCAGTGAGAGGGGCGGGTGGGCAGATACGCAGTATTTT. The full variable domain, its missing parts supplied by reference TRBV2 and TRBJ2-3, is EPEVTQTPSHQVTQMGQEVILRCVPISNHLYFYWYRQILGQKVEFLVSFYNNEISEKSEIFDDQFSVERPDGSNFTLKIRSTKLEDSAMYFCASSERGGWADTQYFGPGTRLTVL.

V gene TRBV3-1 (or the pseudogene TRBV3-2) combines with J gene TRBJ2-7, with TRBD1 as a possible D gene (7 bases). The CDR3 totals 16 residues. V shed 0 bases and J shed 1 base, with 13 bases lying between them. Germline CDR1 LGHDT, CDR2 YNNKEL (reference sequence). The CDR3 DNA follows: TGTGCCAGCAGCCAAGATCCGACAGGGACTTCCTACGAGCAGTACTTC. This gives the protein CASSQDPTGTSYEQYF.

V and J are TRBV3-1 (or the pseudogene TRBV3-2) and TRBJ2-5; D tentatively reads TRBD1 or TRBD2 (6 bases each). V shed 4 bases and J shed 2 bases, with 17 bases lying between them. The CDR3 extends over 16 amino acids. CDR1 LGHDT and CDR2 YNNKEL come from the germline V gene (reference sequence). The CDR3 DNA follows: TGTGCCAGCAGCCGGAAAAGGGGGAGGCCGCAAGAGACCCAGTACTTC. Protein product: CASSRKRGRPQETQYF.

The chain couples TRBV3-1 (or the pseudogene TRBV3-2) to TRBJ2-7; 9 positions match TRBD2. The CDR3 is 16 residues long. Germline CDR1 LGHDT, CDR2 YNNKEL (reference sequence). J was trimmed by 3 bases and V by 4 bases; bases with no gene match: 10. In DNA, the CDR3 is TGTGCCAGCAGCCTAACCTCCGGGACTAGCAACTACGAGCAGTACTTC. Residues: CASSLTSGTSNYEQYF.

This chain uses TRBV19 with TRBJ2-1; 10 bases agree with TRBD2. The CDR3 length is 16 residues. Germline assignment: CDR1 LNHDA and CDR2 SQIVND (reference sequence). V shed 6 bases and J 5 bases; nucleotides not matched to a gene: 10. The CDR3 DNA reads TGTGCCAGTAGACCTATACTAGCGGGGTTAAACAATGAGCAGTTCTTC. As protein: CASRPILAGLNNEQFF.

This clone appeared a few times. V usage is TRBV2 and J usage is TRBJ2-1, with D perhaps TRBD1 (6 bases). Germline CDR1 and CDR2: SNHLY and FYNNEI. The CDR3 loop spans 13 amino acids. Trimming pared 7 bases from V and 3 bases from J, leaving 10 bases between. DNA of the CDR3: TGTGCCAGCACTGTGGACAGCTACAATGAGCAGTTCTTC. Its protein is CASTVDSYNEQFF.

This clone was observed a single time. The rearrangement links TRBV2 to TRBJ2-1, with 11 bases identical to TRBD2. The CDR3 sequence is 19 residues long. J lost 5 bases, V lost 2 bases, and 14 bases had no gene match. Germline CDR1 reads SNHLY; CDR2 reads FYNNEI. The CDR3 nucleotides are TGTGCCAGCAGTGAACTAGGGCTTAGCGGGAGGGCCGTAGACAATGAGCAGTTCTTC. Translation: CASSELGLSGRAVDNEQFF.

This clone was seen a handful of times. The same CDR3 arises from other DNA sequences in this sample as well. This chain joins TRBV9 and TRBJ2-3, with 8 positions matching TRBD2. The CDR3 totals 15 residues. V lost 0 bases, J lost 4 bases, and 4 bases stayed unmatched. Per germline, CDR1 SGDLS and CDR2 YYNGEE. The chain's CDR3 is CASSVAGTRADTQYF. The CDR3 nucleotides read TGTGCCAGCAGCGTAGCCGGGACTAGAGCAGATACGCAGTATTTT.

The chain is built from TRBV5-1 and TRBJ1-6, with D possibly being TRBD1 (5 bases). Trimming removed 0 bases at V and 9 bases at J, with 13 bases between. The CDR3 length is 15 residues. CDR1 SGHRS and CDR2 YFSETQ come from the germline V gene. The CDR3 sequence: CASSLAGGERSPLHF. CDR3 bases: TGCGCCAGCAGCTTGGCGGGGGGGGAACGTTCACCCCTCCACTTT.

The chain carries TRBV19 and TRBJ2-2, with a possible D match to TRBD1 (6 bases). CDR3 length: 17 amino acids. CDR1 and CDR2 (germline): LNHDA, SQIVND (reference sequence). With 5 bases removed from V and 4 bases from J, the gap between germline ends came to 20 bases. The CDR3 region is CASSGRTAQTFTGELFF. The CDR3, as DNA: TGTGCCAGTAGTGGGCGGACAGCTCAGACTTTCACCGGGGAGCTGTTTTTT.

In its sample, this clone was seen once. This chain connects TRBV6-2 or TRBV6-3 to TRBJ2-1; D ambiguous. V lost 0 bases to trimming and J lost 7 bases, with 31 bases between them. Germline lookup yields CDR1 MNHEY and CDR2 SVGEGT. This CDR3 contains 21 residues. In nucleotides, the CDR3 is TGTGCCAGCAGTTACTCCCTTAACTCGTCCGCAGAGGTCGTACCATGGAATGAGCAGTTCTTC. It is translated as CASSYSLNSSAEVVPWNEQFF.

This chain links TRBV19 with TRBJ1-1, with D possibly TRBD1 on 6 matching bases. The CDR3 has 13 amino acids. Trimming stripped 6 bases from V and 4 bases from J, with 12 bases between. Per germline, CDR1 LNHDA and CDR2 SQIVND (reference sequence). The CDR3 DNA reads TGTGCCAGTAGCGATACAGGGTTCACTGAAGCTTTCTTT. The encoded protein is CASSDTGFTEAFF.